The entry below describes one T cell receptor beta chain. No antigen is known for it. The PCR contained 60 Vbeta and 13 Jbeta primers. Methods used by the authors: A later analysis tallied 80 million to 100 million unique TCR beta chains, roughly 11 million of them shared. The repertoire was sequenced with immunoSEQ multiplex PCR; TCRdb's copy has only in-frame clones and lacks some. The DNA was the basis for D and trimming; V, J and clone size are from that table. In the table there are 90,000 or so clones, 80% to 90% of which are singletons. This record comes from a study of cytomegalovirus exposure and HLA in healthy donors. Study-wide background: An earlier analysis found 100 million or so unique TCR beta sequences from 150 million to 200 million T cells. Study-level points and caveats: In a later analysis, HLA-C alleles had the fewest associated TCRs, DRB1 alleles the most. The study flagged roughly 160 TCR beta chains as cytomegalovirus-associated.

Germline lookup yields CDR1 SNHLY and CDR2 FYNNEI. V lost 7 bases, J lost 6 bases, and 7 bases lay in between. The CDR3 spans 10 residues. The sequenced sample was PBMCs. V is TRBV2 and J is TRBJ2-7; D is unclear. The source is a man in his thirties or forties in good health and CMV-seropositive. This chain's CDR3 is CASTTSEQYF. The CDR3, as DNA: TGTGCCAGCACAACTTCCGAGCAGTACTTC.